One and the same sample provided the 20 T cell receptor beta chains below, sequenced in a study of CD8+ T cells in alopecia areata. RNA extraction was followed by reverse transcription into cDNA, which acted as the sequencing template. Method: immunoSEQ multiplex PCR; TCRdb's copy keeps in-frame clones and lacks some. The table lists under 200,000 clones, roughly 60% of them singletons. Treatment reported: oral pan-JAK inhibitor, 5-10 mg twice daily. The starting material was CD4+ T cells sorted from blood, obtained at week 24, from a patient treated with tofacitinib. The receptors come from a human donor with alopecia areata.

The chain links TRBV2 to TRBJ1-2, with TRBD1 matching 7 bases. Unmatched junction bases numbered 7, after V lost 6 bases and J lost 3 bases. Per germline, CDR1 SNHLY and CDR2 FYNNEI. The CDR3 consists of 14 residues. The DNA for the CDR3 is TGTGCCAGCAGACAGACAGGGAGTGACTATGGCTACACCTTC. It codes for CASRQTGSDYGYTF.

The chain employs TRBV6-5 and TRBJ1-4, with 7 bases fitting TRBD1. This CDR3 has 13 residues. Trimming cost V 5 bases and J 9 bases; bases outside gene matches: 6. Looked up from germline, CDR1 is MNHEY and CDR2 is SVGAGI. This CDR3 is CASSPGQVKKLFF. In DNA, the CDR3 is TGTGCCAGCAGTCCAGGACAGGTGAAAAAACTGTTTTTT.

This chain links TRBV5-6 with TRBJ2-1; TRBD1 or TRBD2 may be the D gene (6 bases each). The V gene lost 5 bases and the J gene lost 0 bases, with 15 bases spanning the gap. CDR1 and CDR2 (germline): SGHDT, YYEEEE. The CDR3 extends over 16 amino acids. The CDR3 DNA reads TGTGCCAGCAGTTCCCCCGGGGGCCTCTCCTACAATGAGCAGTTCTTC. Translation gives CASSSPGGLSYNEQFF.

The chain uses TRBV20-1 and TRBJ2-7, with a tentative D call TRBD1 (6 bases). CDR1 and CDR2 from the germline V gene are DFQATT and SNEGSKA (reference sequence). The ends were cut back, 6 bases at V and 4 bases at J, with 10 bases in the middle. The CDR3 is 11 residues long. The CDR3 coding sequence is TGCAGTGCCGTACAGGGTTACGAGCAGTACTTC. The encoded protein is CSAVQGYEQYF.

This sequence joins TRBV9 and TRBJ2-5; 7 nucleotides match TRBD2. Germline trimming cut 6 bases from V and 5 bases from J; bases unmatched to any gene: 10. The germline V gene encodes CDR1 SGDLS and CDR2 YYNGEE. This CDR3 is built from 14 residues. The CDR3 protein is CASNPSGAGETQYF. In DNA form, the CDR3 reads TGTGCCAGCAACCCAAGCGGGGCAGGCGAGACCCAGTACTTC.

The rearrangement uses TRBV4-2 and TRBJ1-6; D not certain. Germline CDR1 LGHNA, CDR2 YNFKEQ. Trimming took off 1 base at V and 10 bases at J, with 11 bases between the two ends. CDR3 length equals 14 residues. The CDR3 region has the DNA TGTGCCAGCAGCCAAGCCCTTGGAACCTCACCCCTCCACTTT. Encoded protein: CASSQALGTSPLHF.

The chain carries TRBV27 and TRBJ1-2; 8 bases align to TRBD1. Germline V gene sequence: CDR1 MNHEY, CDR2 SMNVEV (reference sequence). This CDR3 contains 13 residues. V lost 5 bases to trimming and J lost 8 bases; unmatched junction nucleotides: 7. Written as DNA, the CDR3 is TGTGCCAGCAGTGGGAGGACAGGGAGAGGCTACACCTTC. Translation gives CASSGRTGRGYTF.

This clone has just one count. V usage is TRBV29-1 and J usage is TRBJ1-2; D might be TRBD1 (5 bases). There are 11 residues in the CDR3. From germline, CDR1 is SQVTM and CDR2 ANQGSEA. The V end was cut by 4 bases, the J end by 2 bases, with 5 bases between. This CDR3 reads CSVGDNYGYTF. The CDR3 DNA is TGCAGCGTTGGGGACAACTATGGCTACACCTTC.

This clone was seen only a few times. The V call is TRBV29-1, the J call TRBJ1-2, with a possible D match to TRBD1 (6 bases). V was shortened by 1 base and J by 8 bases, with 8 bases between the two germline ends. Germline CDR1 is SQVTM and CDR2 is ANQGSEA. The CDR3 has 11 amino acids. CDR3 sequence (DNA): TGCAGCGTTGAAGTGGGGGGCGGCTACACCTTC. Translating gives CSVEVGGGYTF.

The V call is TRBV30, the J call TRBJ2-3, with 11 nucleotides matching TRBD2. Germline assignment: CDR1 GTSNPN and CDR2 SVGIG (reference sequence). The length of the CDR3 is 16 residues. Trimming removed 2 bases from V and 1 base from J; junction bases left unmatched: 5. The CDR3 region is CAWSPMTSGGTDTQYF. CDR3 DNA: TGTGCCTGGAGTCCTATGACTAGCGGGGGCACAGATACGCAGTATTTT.

The V call is TRBV28, the J call TRBJ1-1, with 8 bases that match TRBD1. CDR3 length: 13 residues. V trimming: 5 bases; J trimming: 7 bases; junction bases outside the gene matches: 6. Germline lookup yields CDR1 MDHEN and CDR2 SYDVKM. DNA for the CDR3: TGTGCCAGCAGTCTACCACAGGGGGGTGAAGCTTTCTTT. It specifies CASSLPQGGEAFF.

The chain joins TRBV7-9 to TRBJ2-7; D is uncertain. The V end was cut by 8 bases, the J end by 7 bases, with 12 bases between. Germline CDR1 reads SEHNR; CDR2 reads FQNEAQ (reference sequence). The CDR3 runs 11 residues. CDR3 amino acids: CASGLEGEQYF. The DNA of the CDR3 is TGTGCCAGCGGGCTGGAAGGAGAGCAGTACTTC.

The CDR3 spells CAWSTGFNTEAFF. CDR3 bases: TGTGCCTGGAGTACGGGGTTTAACACTGAAGCTTTCTTT. This sequence joins TRBV30 and TRBJ1-1, with D unresolved. V lost 2 bases and J 2 bases, leaving 9 bases between the germline ends. This CDR3 has 13 amino acids. CDR1 and CDR2 (germline): GTSNPN, SVGIG (reference sequence).

V is TRBV9 and J is TRBJ2-5; D is ambiguous. Germline values: CDR1 SGDLS, CDR2 YYNGEE. V was clipped by 1 base and J by 5 bases, with 6 bases between them. The CDR3 runs 12 residues. The chain's CDR3 is CASSVLGETQYF. The CDR3 DNA follows: TGTGCCAGCAGCGTACTTGGTGAGACCCAGTACTTC.

The V and J genes are TRBV4-1 and TRBJ1-1; 7 bases match TRBD1. Germline lookup yields CDR1 MGHRA and CDR2 YSYEKL. The CDR3 is made up of 15 amino acids. The trim removed 4 bases at V and 5 bases at J, leaving 10 bases unmatched. As DNA, the CDR3 is TGCGCCAGCAGCCGCGAGACAGGGAGGAGTACTGAAGCTTTCTTT. Translated: CASSRETGRSTEAFF.

The chain links TRBV15 to TRBJ1-5, with D tentatively TRBD1 (5 bases). The CDR3 is made up of 14 amino acids. Trimming left V 2 bases short and J 10 bases short, with 15 bases between. In germline, CDR1 is LNHNV, CDR2 YYDKDF (reference sequence). CDR3 sequence reads: CATSRRGGGPPQHF. In DNA form, the CDR3 reads TGTGCCACCAGCAGAAGGGGCGGTGGGCCCCCCCAGCATTTT.

This clone has only a few counts. The V gene is TRBV30, the J gene TRBJ2-2; TRBD2 might be the D (6 bases). CDR1 is GTSNPN and CDR2 is SVGIG in the germline V gene (reference sequence). V was cut by 5 bases and J by 4 bases, with 20 bases left in between. The CDR3 runs to 16 residues. This CDR3 reads CAWGKGTVTFTGELFF. The CDR3 nucleotides read TGTGCCTGGGGAAAGGGGACTGTGACATTCACCGGGGAGCTGTTTTTT.

This clone has just a few counts. This chain uses TRBV5-6 with TRBJ2-7, with 11 bases fitting TRBD2. V dropped 3 bases and J dropped 1; count of bases not matched to a gene: 9. CDR1 is SGHDT and CDR2 is YYEEEE in the germline V gene. CDR3 length: 17 amino acids. CDR3 coding DNA: TGTGCCAGCAGCTCGATACTAGCGGGGGATTGGTCCTACGAGCAGTACTTC. Amino acid sequence: CASSSILAGDWSYEQYF.

This clone turned up a few times. This chain uses TRBV2 with TRBJ1-6; 9 bases match TRBD1. The CDR3 has 15 amino acids. CDR1 and CDR2 from the germline V gene are SNHLY and FYNNEI. The trim removed 6 bases at V and 5 bases at J, leaving 5 bases unmatched. In DNA, the CDR3 is TGTGCCAGCAGGAAGGGACAGGGCAATAATTCACCCCTCCACTTT. This translates into CASRKGQGNNSPLHF.

V gene TRBV30 combines with J gene TRBJ2-6; D call uncertain. V dropped 7 bases and J dropped 2 bases, with 9 bases sitting between them. The CDR3 is 13 amino acids. CDR1 is GTSNPN and CDR2 is SVGIG in the germline V gene (reference sequence). CDR3 residues: CAFALAGANVLTF. The CDR3 DNA reads TGTGCCTTTGCTTTGGCTGGGGCCAACGTCCTGACTTTC.